The 5 T cell receptor beta chains given below trace back to one sample, sequenced in a study of CD8+CD57+ T cells in acquired aplastic anemia. Using genomic DNA as the template, TCR beta VDJ and CDR3 profiling was carried out. From the reads, TCRdb called clonotypes with MiXCR, one entry per CDR3 protein. The data contain about 190,000 distinct CDR3 sequences, 64% of them singletons. The sample was sorted CD4+, CD8+, or CD8+CD57+ T cells (not recorded which) from PBMCs. These receptors originate from a human donor with severe aplastic anemia or a healthy control (not recorded which).

The chain combines TRBV29-1 with TRBJ2-5; either TRBD1 or TRBD2 may supply D (5 bases each). This CDR3 has 13 amino acids. V lost 4 bases, J lost 2 bases, and 11 bases lay in between. Per germline, CDR1 SQVTM and CDR2 ANQGSEA. CDR3 sequence reads: CSVAGTKQETQYF. CDR3 nucleotide sequence: TGCAGCGTTGCCGGGACCAAACAAGAGACCCAGTACTTC.

A single count supports this clonotype. The rearrangement uses TRBV7-9 and TRBJ2-2; no clear D. The CDR3 runs 12 residues. Germline loops: CDR1 SEHNR, CDR2 FQNEAQ (reference sequence). V was trimmed by 10 bases and J by 3 bases, leaving 9 bases between them. The CDR3 loop reads CAIPKDTGELFF. In DNA, the CDR3 is TGTGCCATACCCAAAGACACCGGGGAGCTGTTTTTT.

The V call is TRBV20-1, the J call TRBJ1-5; tentative D call: TRBD1 (6 bases). V shed 0 bases and J shed 8 bases, with 17 bases lying between them. The CDR3 is 15 residues long. Germline CDR1 and CDR2: DFQATT and SNEGSKA (reference sequence). CDR3 sequence: CSAREARGGNKPQHF. The CDR3 bases are TGCAGTGCTAGAGAGGCCAGGGGAGGGAACAAGCCCCAGCATTTT.

The J gene is TRBJ1-1, the V gene TRBV7-9, with D maybe TRBD1 (5 bases). CDR1 is SEHNR, CDR2 FQNEAQ, per germline (reference sequence). Trimming pared 2 bases from V and 5 bases from J, leaving 12 bases between. The CDR3 contains 14 residues. CDR3 region: CASSLSRVGTEAFF. The CDR3 DNA reads as TGTGCCAGCAGCTTATCCAGGGTTGGGACTGAAGCTTTCTTT.

This clonotype came up once. V usage is TRBV4-3 and J usage is TRBJ2-5; possible D gene TRBD1, 5 bases. V lost 1 base and J lost 5, with 5 bases in between. Looked up from germline, CDR1 is LGHNA and CDR2 is YSLEER. The CDR3 loop spans 12 amino acids. The DNA of the CDR3 is TGCGCCAGCAGCCAAGCAGGGGAGACCCAGTACTTC. It is translated as CASSQAGETQYF.